A single T cell receptor (beta chain) is shown here with its context. Profiled with immunoSEQ multiplex PCR; TCRdb holds only in-frame clones, not every one. The repertoire holds more than 900,000 clones, with around 78% as singletons. This sample was taken from a study of shared clonotypes between healthy human individuals. The CDR3 has 15 residues. V gave up 4 bases and J gave up 2 bases; unmatched junction bases: 8. Per the germline V gene, CDR1 is LGHNA and CDR2 is YNFKEQ. V gene TRBV4-2 combines with J gene TRBJ2-7; 7 positions match TRBD1. Sequenced input: memory CD4+ T cells from PBMCs. The subset: CD45RA-negative fraction. The sequence derives from a man aged 18 to 29 in good health. Some clones in this sample may be carry-over from other donors' samples. For the CDR3, the DNA is TGTGCCAGCAGCCCCCGGACAGGTGTTACCTACGAGCAGTACTTC. Protein sequence: CASSPRTGVTYEQYF.